The clone carrying this TCR beta chain is labeled as medium-sized. These data belong to a study of T-cell memory formation after mild COVID-19. TCRdb independently ran MiXCR on the 5' RACE reads; one entry per CDR3 protein. The repertoire holds tens of thousands of distinct CDR3 sequences, with roughly 20% as singletons. Trimming took off 10 bases at V and 3 bases at J, with 22 bases between the two ends. There are 16 residues in the CDR3. The receptor comes from an adult who had mild COVID-19 (a few samples of this study predate the infection). Cell type and time point are not known. J is TRBJ2-4 and V is TRBV12-3 or TRBV12-4, with D possibly being TRBD1 (6 bases). Sequencing input: PBMCs or a T cell subset sorted from them (not recorded which). Here the CDR3 DNA reads TGTGCCATAGGAGAGTGGGGGCCGGGTGACAAAAACATTCAGTACTTC. Its protein is CAIGEWGPGDKNIQYF.